Shown below are 11 T cell receptor beta chains from a single sample sequenced in a study of Ad26.COV2.S vaccination and SARS-CoV-2 variants. Treatment noted: roughly 18 received Ad26.COV2.S at low or high dose, single or two shots; five or six received placebo; per-sample allocation not given. Collection of the samples took place on day 63 after the first injection of vaccine or placebo. Assay used: immunoSEQ multiplex PCR; TCRdb lists only in-frame clones, some missing. The data show approximately 300,000 clones, about 82% seen once. The sequences come from peripheral blood, collected in a trial of Ad26.COV2.S vaccine versus placebo. These receptors originate from a person aged 18-60 years who received the Ad26.COV2.S COVID-19 vaccine or a placebo.

The rearrangement joins TRBV18 to TRBJ2-7, with D perhaps matching TRBD1 (6 bases). The CDR3 consists of 13 residues. Germline V gene data show CDR1 as KGHSH and CDR2 as LQKENI. V was pared by 2 bases and J by 6 bases, with 11 bases between. CDR3 sequence reads: CASSPGQGFEQYF. The CDR3 coding sequence is TGTGCCAGCTCACCAGGGCAGGGGTTCGAGCAGTACTTC.

V is TRBV10-3 and J is TRBJ2-1, with D perhaps assigned TRBD1 or TRBD2 (6 bases each). The CDR3 extends over 13 amino acids. Deletions cut 10 bases from V and 5 bases from J, with 15 bases between. Germline CDR1 ENHRY, CDR2 SYGVKD. The CDR3 reads CATTKGGHNEQFF. The CDR3 region has the DNA TGTGCCACCACTAAGGGGGGTCACAATGAGCAGTTCTTC.

This sequence joins TRBV9 and TRBJ2-3; no reliable D call. The ends were cut back, 4 bases at V and 1 base at J, with 10 bases in the middle. The length of the CDR3 is 14 residues. Looked up from germline, CDR1 is SGDLS and CDR2 is YYNGEE. The CDR3: CASSPTPGTDTQYF. In DNA form, the CDR3 reads TGTGCCAGCAGCCCCACCCCGGGCACAGATACGCAGTATTTT.

To note about this clone: This sample also contains other DNA sequences that code for the same CDR3. The chain carries TRBV3-1 (or the pseudogene TRBV3-2) and TRBJ2-3, with D perhaps matching TRBD2 (5 bases). V shed 4 bases and J shed 2 bases, with 13 bases lying between them. Germline lookup yields CDR1 LGHDT and CDR2 YNNKEL (reference sequence). CDR3 length equals 15 residues. CDR3 in DNA: TGTGCCAGCAGCCCCCGCGGAGGTTACACAGATACGCAGTATTTT. Translation gives CASSPRGGYTDTQYF.

This clone appeared a few times. This chain links TRBV24-1 with TRBJ2-2, with TRBD1 identical over 9 bases. The trim removed 4 bases at V and 3 bases at J, leaving 8 bases unmatched. Germline CDR1 is KGHDR and CDR2 is SFDVKD. This CDR3 has 17 amino acids. The CDR3 nucleotides are TGTGCCACCAGTGACCCTAGACGGACAGGGGACACCGGGGAGCTGTTTTTT. It translates to CATSDPRRTGDTGELFF.

The J gene is TRBJ2-3, the V gene TRBV5-1; the match to TRBD2 covers 8 bases. The CDR3 length is 15 residues. Germline CDR1 and CDR2: SGHRS and YFSETQ. Trimming at V came to 4 bases and at J to 0 bases, leaving 4 bases not matched to a gene. CDR3 DNA sequence: TGCGCCAGCAGCCATAGCGGGGCCAGCACAGATACGCAGTATTTT. Translation: CASSHSGASTDTQYF. Filled out from reference TRBV5-1 and TRBJ2-3, the complete variable domain reads KAGVTQTPRYLIKTRGQQVTLSCSPISGHRSVSWYQQTPGQGLQFLFEYFSETQRNKGNFPGRFSGRQFSNSRSEMNVSTLELGDSALYLCASSHSGASTDTQYFGPGTRLTVL.

The chain couples TRBV4-1 to TRBJ2-7; D may correspond to TRBD1 or TRBD2 (5 bases each). This CDR3 comprises 16 residues. Trimming took 0 bases from V and 5 from J, leaving 17 bases between them. Germline-derived CDR1 and CDR2 are MGHRA and YSYEKL. The CDR3, as DNA: TGCGCCAGCAGCCAAGATCCGAGGGGCCGCCCCCACGAGCAGTACTTC. Protein: CASSQDPRGRPHEQYF.

The chain combines TRBV6-5 with TRBJ1-2; perhaps TRBD1 as D (5 bases). The germline V gene encodes CDR1 MNHEY and CDR2 SVGAGI. This CDR3 has 14 amino acids. Trimming removed 6 bases at V and 1 base at J, with 12 bases between. The CDR3 sequence is CASSWDRSNYGYTF. The CDR3 coding sequence is TGTGCCAGCAGCTGGGACCGCAGTAACTATGGCTACACCTTC.

V and J are TRBV4-2 and TRBJ2-7; 7 nucleotides agree with TRBD2. CDR1 is LGHNA and CDR2 is YNFKEQ in the germline V gene. V lost 1 base, J lost 3 bases, and 9 bases stayed unmatched. CDR3 length: 16 amino acids. As DNA, the CDR3 is TGTGCCAGCAGCCAAGTTCCTAGCGGAGATTTCTACGAGCAGTACTTC. Its protein is CASSQVPSGDFYEQYF.

J is TRBJ1-2 and V is TRBV4-1, with D uncertain. The germline V gene encodes CDR1 MGHRA and CDR2 YSYEKL. Trimming left V 0 bases short and J 0 bases short, with 11 bases between. The CDR3 is made up of 16 amino acids. This CDR3 is CASSQDRLTPNYGYTF. In DNA, the CDR3 is TGCGCCAGCAGCCAAGATAGGCTGACACCTAACTATGGCTACACCTTC.

On this clone itself: The junction departs from germline at one end; a sequencing error may be responsible. This chain uses TRBV28 with TRBJ1-1; D gene unclear. The CDR3 runs to 15 residues. CDR1 and CDR2 (germline): MDHEN, SYDVKM. CDR3: CASSIDPAGNNEAFF. Here the CDR3 DNA reads TGTGCCAGCAGCATCGACCCGGCGGGGAACAATGAAGCTTTCTTT.